The 30 T cell receptor beta chains below all came from one sample that was sequenced in a study of post-analysis software for immune sequencing data. Findings and caveats of the study: TRBV segments more frequent in patients than in controls numbered roughly 5 and included TRBV5-6, TRBV5-1 and TRBV20-1.

No antigen is known for these receptors. cDNA libraries of TCR beta carried unique molecular identifiers. MiXCR, run by TCRdb on the PCR reads, gives a single entry per CDR3 protein. The repertoire holds 750,000 to 900,000 distinct CDR3 sequences, with about 43% as singletons. Sequenced: blood. The receptor source for this set is a girl under 18 with multiple sclerosis.

V gene TRBV6-6 combines with J gene TRBJ2-1; D unresolved. This CDR3 spans 12 amino acids. The V gene lost 2 bases and the J gene lost 7 bases, with 6 bases spanning the gap. The germline gives CDR1 MNHNY, CDR2 SVGAGI (reference sequence). In DNA form, the CDR3 reads TGTGCCAGCAGTTACGTGCGAAATGAGCAGTTCTTC. Its translation is CASSYVRNEQFF.

This chain connects TRBV29-1 to TRBJ1-4; D remains unclear. Germline V lookup: CDR1 SQVTM, CDR2 ANQGSEA. This CDR3 has 15 amino acids. V gave up 0 bases and J gave up 7 bases, with 15 bases separating them. This chain's CDR3 is CSVEDPTESGEKLFF. The CDR3 DNA sequence: TGCAGCGTTGAAGATCCCACGGAGTCGGGTGAAAAACTGTTTTTT.

The genes are TRBV15 and TRBJ2-1; 13 bases align to TRBD2. This CDR3 spans 17 amino acids. CDR1 is LNHNV and CDR2 is YYDKDF in the germline V gene (reference sequence). With V trimmed by 4 bases and J by 13 bases, 16 bases remained unmatched. The CDR3 loop reads CATSTPIRTSGSGIQFF. CDR3 bases: TGTGCCACCAGCACCCCTATTAGGACTAGCGGGAGCGGAATACAGTTCTTC. The whole variable domain, filled in from reference TRBV15 and TRBJ2-1, reads DAMVIQNPRYQVTQFGKPVTLSCSQTLNHNVMYWYQQKSSQAPKLLFHYYDKDFNNEADTPDNFQSRRPNTSFCFLDIRSPGLGDTAMYLCATSTPIRTSGSGIQFFGPGTRLTVL.

The chain employs TRBV29-1 and TRBJ1-5; no reliable D call. Germline V gene lookup returns CDR1 SQVTM and CDR2 ANQGSEA. The CDR3 has 13 residues. V was clipped by 6 bases and J by 3 bases, with 12 bases between them. CDR3 nucleotides: TGCAGCGTGGCAGCGCGGGACAATCAGCCCCAGCATTTT. Protein sequence: CSVAARDNQPQHF.

The chain couples TRBV20-1 to TRBJ1-1, with TRBD1 matching over 7 bases. The CDR3 loop spans 14 amino acids. Germline loops: CDR1 DFQATT, CDR2 SNEGSKA (reference sequence). The V and J ends lost 7 bases and 5 bases, in that order; junction bases with no gene match: 13. DNA for the CDR3: TGCAGTGGTCAGGGGGGTTTTGGTAGAACTGAAGCTTTCTTT. Amino acid sequence: CSGQGGFGRTEAFF.

The chain is built from TRBV30 and TRBJ2-5; TRBD2 is a possible D gene (6 bases). CDR1 GTSNPN and CDR2 SVGIG come from the germline V gene (reference sequence). Trimming shortened V by 7 bases and J by 2 bases, and 17 bases separated the two germline ends. The CDR3 length is 14 residues. DNA of the CDR3: TGTGCCTCGACTAGGTCAGGCTATCAAGAGACCCAGTACTTC. Protein: CASTRSGYQETQYF.

The chain has TRBV7-9 and TRBJ1-6, with TRBD1 identical over 7 bases. CDR3 size: 14 residues. Per the germline V gene, CDR1 is SEHNR and CDR2 is FQNEAQ (reference sequence). Losses at the gene ends were 0 bases for V and 14 bases for J; bases not matched to a gene: 7. The CDR3 coding sequence is TGTGCCAGCAGCTTAGCACAGGGGCCCCGCACCCTCCACTTT. Protein: CASSLAQGPRTLHF.

The V and J genes are TRBV7-9 and TRBJ2-5; 11 nucleotides align to TRBD1. V lost 5 bases to trimming and J lost 3 bases; unmatched junction nucleotides: 5. Per the germline V gene, CDR1 is SEHNR and CDR2 is FQNEAQ (reference sequence). The CDR3 contains 15 residues. Here the CDR3 reads CASSPGTGGEETQYF. As DNA, the CDR3 is TGTGCCAGCAGCCCCGGGACAGGGGGAGAAGAGACCCAGTACTTC.

With regard to this clonotype: A single base separates this from a much larger clone, so it may be a read error. The V gene is TRBV11-2, the J gene TRBJ2-7; either TRBD1 or TRBD2 may supply D (6 bases each). The J call may be incorrect, as the DNA end agrees better with TRBJ2-5. The CDR3 is 15 amino acids. Germline CDR1 is SGHAT and CDR2 is FQNNGV. This CDR3 reads CASSARDIRGETQYF. CDR3 nucleotide sequence: TGTGCCAGCAGCGCCAGGGACATCCGGGGGGAGACCCAGTACTTC.

This chain joins TRBV29-1 and TRBJ1-1; TRBD1 matches 11 bases. CDR3 length equals 15 residues. The V gene end was trimmed by 6 bases and the J gene end by 4 bases; junction bases not matched to a gene: 10. The germline V gene has CDR1 SQVTM and CDR2 ANQGSEA. The CDR3 loop is CSVRGQGARGTEAFF. CDR3 in DNA: TGCAGCGTCCGCGGACAGGGGGCACGGGGCACTGAAGCTTTCTTT.

The chain combines TRBV7-9 with TRBJ2-1; D may be TRBD2 (6 bases). Germline loops: CDR1 SEHNR, CDR2 FQNEAQ (reference sequence). This CDR3 is 16 amino acids long. V was shortened by 5 bases and J by 2 bases, with 16 bases between the two germline ends. The CDR3 bases are TGTGCCAGCAGCCAGTGGGGAGGCCCCGCCTACAATGAGCAGTTCTTC. It translates to CASSQWGGPAYNEQFF. The full variable domain, in which reference TRBV7-9 and TRBJ2-1 provide the parts outside the CDR3, is DTGVSQNPRHKITKRGQNVTFRCDPISEHNRLYWYRQTLGQGPEFLTYFQNEAQLEKSRLLSDRFSAERPKGSFSTLEIQRTEQGDSAMYLCASSQWGGPAYNEQFFGPGTRLTVL.

J is TRBJ2-3 and V is TRBV24-1; no reliable D call. The CDR3 spans 13 residues. Trimming removed 4 bases at V and 2 bases at J, with 6 bases between. Germline values: CDR1 KGHDR, CDR2 SFDVKD. In DNA, the CDR3 is TGTGCCACCAGTGACCCTGACACAGATACGCAGTATTTT. Translated: CATSDPDTDTQYF.

This chain links TRBV7-9 with TRBJ2-7; D is perhaps TRBD2 (6 bases). V dropped 5 bases and J dropped 3 bases, with 14 bases sitting between them. CDR1 is SEHNR and CDR2 is FQNEAQ in the germline V gene (reference sequence). This CDR3 is 14 amino acids long. CDR3 sequence: CASSPLADYYEQYF. In nucleotides, the CDR3 is TGTGCCAGCAGCCCGCTTGCGGACTACTACGAGCAGTACTTC.

This clonotype was counted a few times. The chain recombines TRBV6-5 with TRBJ1-4; D is possibly TRBD1 (6 bases). Per germline, CDR1 MNHEY and CDR2 SVGAGI. CDR3 length: 14 amino acids. V was trimmed by 5 bases and J by 3 bases, leaving 10 bases between them. CDR3 sequence: CASSPRGPNEKLFF. The CDR3 DNA reads as TGTGCCAGCAGTCCCCGGGGGCCTAATGAAAAACTGTTTTTT.

This sequence joins TRBV25-1 and TRBJ2-5; 9 bases are a match to TRBD1. The length of the CDR3 is 15 residues. CDR1 and CDR2 (germline): MGHDK, SYGVNS. Unmatched junction bases numbered 8, after V lost 6 bases and J lost 3 bases. Here the CDR3 reads CASSAGQGTKETQYF. CDR3 nucleotides: TGTGCCAGCAGCGCGGGACAGGGAACCAAAGAGACCCAGTACTTC.

The table lists this clonotype with a few counts. The rearrangement links TRBV7-2 to TRBJ2-3; the match to TRBD2 covers 13 bases. Trimming cost V 6 bases and J 2 bases; bases outside gene matches: 11. There are 18 residues in the CDR3. CDR1 and CDR2 (germline): SGHTA, FQGNSA. CDR3 protein: CASSYRLAGGWDTDTQYF. DNA of the CDR3: TGTGCCAGCAGTTATAGACTAGCGGGAGGTTGGGACACAGATACGCAGTATTTT. The full variable domain, its missing parts supplied by reference TRBV7-2 and TRBJ2-3, is GAGVSQSPSNKVTEKGKDVELRCDPISGHTALYWYRQSLGQGLEFLIYFQGNSAPDKSGLPSDRFSAERTGGSVSTLTIQRTQQEDSAVYLCASSYRLAGGWDTDTQYFGPGTRLTVL.

This clonotype was counted a single time. The CDR3 nucleotides are TGCAGTGCTATAGGGGGGAGCCTCCCAGATACGCAGTATTTT. Its translation: CSAIGGSLPDTQYF. V is TRBV20-1 and J is TRBJ2-3; D could derive from TRBD1 or TRBD2 (6 bases each). Germline CDR1 DFQATT, CDR2 SNEGSKA (reference sequence). V shed 4 bases and J shed 4 bases, with 15 bases lying between them. The length of the CDR3 is 14 residues.

The rearrangement joins TRBV5-1 to TRBJ2-1, with 10 bases that match TRBD2. V dropped 4 bases and J dropped 3; count of bases not matched to a gene: 7. The germline V gene encodes CDR1 SGHRS and CDR2 YFSETQ. The CDR3 runs to 16 residues. The CDR3 DNA is TGCGCCAGCAGCCCTCGTGTAGCGGGAGGCTACAATGAGCAGTTCTTC. Amino acids: CASSPRVAGGYNEQFF.

This clonotype turned up a few times. The chain carries TRBV6-5 and TRBJ2-1, with D perhaps assigned TRBD1 or TRBD2 (5 bases each). There are 14 residues in the CDR3. V was clipped by 0 bases and J by 10 bases, with 13 bases between them. CDR1 and CDR2 (germline): MNHEY, SVGAGI. CDR3 residues: CASSYSTGTREQFF. The CDR3 region has the DNA TGTGCCAGCAGTTACTCGACTGGGACGCGGGAGCAGTTCTTC.

The J gene is TRBJ1-1, the V gene TRBV6-6, with D maybe TRBD1 (6 bases). Germline CDR1 MNHNY, CDR2 SVGAGI (reference sequence). Trimming shortened V by 7 bases and J by 10 bases, and 13 bases separated the two germline ends. The CDR3 consists of 11 residues. The CDR3 nucleotides read TGTGCCAGCACTCATGGGGGGCGAGCTTTCTTT. This gives the protein CASTHGGRAFF.

The rearrangement uses TRBV6-5 and TRBJ2-1, with 11 bases aligning to TRBD2. J lost 8 bases, V lost 6 bases, and 12 bases had no gene match. Germline lookup yields CDR1 MNHEY and CDR2 SVGAGI. The CDR3 sequence is 16 residues long. CDR3 nucleotides: TGTGCCAGCAGGCAATCCGGGCTAGCGGGAGGTGATGAGCAGTTCTTC. Its protein is CASRQSGLAGGDEQFF.

DNA of the CDR3: TGCAGCCTATCCGGGACACCGTACAATGAGCAGTTCTTC. This encodes CSLSGTPYNEQFF. The V gene is TRBV29-1, the J gene TRBJ2-1, with D tentatively TRBD1 (6 bases). V shed 8 bases and J shed 4 bases, with 15 bases lying between them. In germline, CDR1 is SQVTM, CDR2 ANQGSEA. The CDR3 runs to 13 residues.

This clonotype was counted once. The chain combines TRBV7-3 with TRBJ2-1; 7 nucleotides match TRBD2. The ends lost 4 bases at V and 10 bases at J; junction bases unmatched: 10. This CDR3 has 14 residues. From germline, CDR1 is SGHTA and CDR2 FQGTGA. The CDR3 DNA follows: TGTGCCAGCAGCTCCGGGACTACCCCTTTGGAGCAGTTCTTC. Protein: CASSSGTTPLEQFF.

The chain couples TRBV9 to TRBJ1-1; D gene unclear. Germline values: CDR1 SGDLS, CDR2 YYNGEE. The CDR3 is 15 amino acids. The V end was cut by 0 bases, the J end by 4 bases, with 13 bases between. The CDR3 sequence: CASSVGGEVGTEAFF. The CDR3 DNA reads as TGTGCCAGCAGCGTAGGTGGGGAGGTCGGCACTGAAGCTTTCTTT. The variable domain in full, with the rest retrieved from reference TRBV9 and TRBJ1-1, is DSGVTQTPKHLITATGQRVTLRCSPRSGDLSVYWYQQSLDQGLQFLIQYYNGEERAKGNILERFSAQQFPDLHSELNLSSLELGDSALYFCASSVGGEVGTEAFFGQGTRLTVV.

The rearrangement joins TRBV3-1 to TRBJ2-3; D unclear. Trimming cost V 4 bases and J 6 bases, with 14 bases left between them. The CDR3 sequence is 14 residues long. The germline V gene encodes CDR1 LGHDT and CDR2 YNNKEL (reference sequence). The CDR3 DNA reads TGTGCCAGCAGCCCCCGAGGTTCGCAGGATACGCAGTATTTT. This gives the protein CASSPRGSQDTQYF.

The rearrangement uses TRBV7-9 and TRBJ2-4; 7 nucleotides agree with TRBD1. The J call may be faulty, since TRBJ2-7 better matches the DNA end. Germline-derived CDR1 and CDR2 are SEHNR and FQNEAQ (reference sequence). The CDR3 totals 14 residues. For the CDR3, the DNA is TGTGCCAGCAGCCCAGGACAGGTCCCCTACGAGCAGTACTTC. Protein sequence: CASSPGQVPYEQYF.

Written as DNA, the CDR3 is TGTGCCAGCAGTGAAAAGGGGACAGGGGGTGAGCAGTACTTC. It translates to CASSEKGTGGEQYF. This sequence joins TRBV6-1 and TRBJ2-7, with 11 bases fitting TRBD1. Germline loops: CDR1 MNHNS, CDR2 SASEGT. The CDR3 has 14 amino acids. The trim removed 2 bases at V and 7 bases at J, leaving 4 bases unmatched.

This rearrangement joins TRBV29-1 to TRBJ2-1; TRBD2 agrees at 10 bases. J was trimmed by 0 bases and V by 2 bases; bases with no gene match: 4. Germline V gene data show CDR1 as SQVTM and CDR2 as ANQGSEA. The CDR3 is 16 amino acids. CDR3 protein: CSVEIAGGRSYNEQFF. CDR3 nucleotides: TGCAGCGTTGAAATAGCGGGAGGACGCTCCTACAATGAGCAGTTCTTC.

The CDR3 region is CASSPRLRGTEAFF. For the CDR3, the DNA is TGTGCCAGCAGTCCTCGTCTAAGAGGCACTGAAGCTTTCTTT. The chain is built from TRBV27 and TRBJ1-1; no clear D gene. The CDR3 is 14 residues long. Germline loops: CDR1 MNHEY, CDR2 SMNVEV (reference sequence). The ends were cut back, 5 bases at V and 4 bases at J, with 14 bases in the middle.

This clonotype was counted only a few times. V usage is TRBV15 and J usage is TRBJ2-7, with 7 bases identical to TRBD1. With 5 bases clipped from V and 3 bases from J, the junction kept 7 bases outside the gene matches. The germline gives CDR1 LNHNV, CDR2 YYDKDF (reference sequence). CDR3 length: 14 residues. CDR3 bases: TGTGCCACCAGCCCAGGGACAGTTAGCTACGAGCAGTACTTC. As protein: CATSPGTVSYEQYF.